This T cell receptor (beta chain) derives from a study of T cell responses to AZD1222 COVID-19 vaccine. The repertoire was sequenced with immunoSEQ multiplex PCR; TCRdb's copy has only in-frame clones and lacks some. The sample contains fewer than 150,000 clones, roughly 93% of which appear only once. Trimming removed 0 bases at V and 4 bases at J, with 7 bases between. The CDR3 runs to 14 residues. Per the germline V gene, CDR1 is LNHNV and CDR2 is YYDKDF (reference sequence). This TCR was recovered from an adult in good health. The chain links TRBV15 to TRBJ1-3; no clear D. Sequenced material: peripheral blood, taken on day 0 of AZD1222 vaccination. CDR3 sequence (DNA): TGTGCCACCAGCAGAGAACGAAGCGGAAACACCATATATTTT. This encodes CATSRERSGNTIYF.